This section outlines one TCR beta chain sequence together with its context. From germline, CDR1 is ENHRY and CDR2 SYGVKD. V lost 4 bases, J lost 3 bases, and 6 bases lay in between. This CDR3 is built from 12 residues. The sample comes from a study of cytomegalovirus exposure and HLA in healthy donors. PCR used 60 Vbeta primers and 13 Jbeta primers. Profiling relied on immunoSEQ multiplex PCR, and the TCRdb table lists in-frame clones only, not all of them. The table shows under 250,000 clones, with more than 75% occurring only once. The specimen was PBMCs. This TCR was sampled from a man in his forties in good health and CMV-seropositive. The rearrangement joins TRBV10-3 to TRBJ1-1; D is unresolved. As DNA, the CDR3 is TGTGCCATCAGTGTCAGTTACACTGAAGCTTTCTTT. Translating it yields CAISVSYTEAFF.